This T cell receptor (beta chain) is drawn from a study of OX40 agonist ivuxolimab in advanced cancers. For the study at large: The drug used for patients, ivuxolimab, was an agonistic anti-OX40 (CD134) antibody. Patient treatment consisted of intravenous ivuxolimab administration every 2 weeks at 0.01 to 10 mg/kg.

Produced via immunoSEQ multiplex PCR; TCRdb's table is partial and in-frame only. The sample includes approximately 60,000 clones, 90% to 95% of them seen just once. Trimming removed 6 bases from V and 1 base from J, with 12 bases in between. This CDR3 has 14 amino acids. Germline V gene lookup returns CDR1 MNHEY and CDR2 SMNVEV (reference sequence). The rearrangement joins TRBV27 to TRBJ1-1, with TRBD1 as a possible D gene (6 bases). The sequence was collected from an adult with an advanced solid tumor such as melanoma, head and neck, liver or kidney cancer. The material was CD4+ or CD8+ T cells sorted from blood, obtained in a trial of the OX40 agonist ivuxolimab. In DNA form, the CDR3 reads TGTGCCAGCAGAGCGGGGGCGGGGAACACTGAAGCTTTCTTT. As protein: CASRAGAGNTEAFF.